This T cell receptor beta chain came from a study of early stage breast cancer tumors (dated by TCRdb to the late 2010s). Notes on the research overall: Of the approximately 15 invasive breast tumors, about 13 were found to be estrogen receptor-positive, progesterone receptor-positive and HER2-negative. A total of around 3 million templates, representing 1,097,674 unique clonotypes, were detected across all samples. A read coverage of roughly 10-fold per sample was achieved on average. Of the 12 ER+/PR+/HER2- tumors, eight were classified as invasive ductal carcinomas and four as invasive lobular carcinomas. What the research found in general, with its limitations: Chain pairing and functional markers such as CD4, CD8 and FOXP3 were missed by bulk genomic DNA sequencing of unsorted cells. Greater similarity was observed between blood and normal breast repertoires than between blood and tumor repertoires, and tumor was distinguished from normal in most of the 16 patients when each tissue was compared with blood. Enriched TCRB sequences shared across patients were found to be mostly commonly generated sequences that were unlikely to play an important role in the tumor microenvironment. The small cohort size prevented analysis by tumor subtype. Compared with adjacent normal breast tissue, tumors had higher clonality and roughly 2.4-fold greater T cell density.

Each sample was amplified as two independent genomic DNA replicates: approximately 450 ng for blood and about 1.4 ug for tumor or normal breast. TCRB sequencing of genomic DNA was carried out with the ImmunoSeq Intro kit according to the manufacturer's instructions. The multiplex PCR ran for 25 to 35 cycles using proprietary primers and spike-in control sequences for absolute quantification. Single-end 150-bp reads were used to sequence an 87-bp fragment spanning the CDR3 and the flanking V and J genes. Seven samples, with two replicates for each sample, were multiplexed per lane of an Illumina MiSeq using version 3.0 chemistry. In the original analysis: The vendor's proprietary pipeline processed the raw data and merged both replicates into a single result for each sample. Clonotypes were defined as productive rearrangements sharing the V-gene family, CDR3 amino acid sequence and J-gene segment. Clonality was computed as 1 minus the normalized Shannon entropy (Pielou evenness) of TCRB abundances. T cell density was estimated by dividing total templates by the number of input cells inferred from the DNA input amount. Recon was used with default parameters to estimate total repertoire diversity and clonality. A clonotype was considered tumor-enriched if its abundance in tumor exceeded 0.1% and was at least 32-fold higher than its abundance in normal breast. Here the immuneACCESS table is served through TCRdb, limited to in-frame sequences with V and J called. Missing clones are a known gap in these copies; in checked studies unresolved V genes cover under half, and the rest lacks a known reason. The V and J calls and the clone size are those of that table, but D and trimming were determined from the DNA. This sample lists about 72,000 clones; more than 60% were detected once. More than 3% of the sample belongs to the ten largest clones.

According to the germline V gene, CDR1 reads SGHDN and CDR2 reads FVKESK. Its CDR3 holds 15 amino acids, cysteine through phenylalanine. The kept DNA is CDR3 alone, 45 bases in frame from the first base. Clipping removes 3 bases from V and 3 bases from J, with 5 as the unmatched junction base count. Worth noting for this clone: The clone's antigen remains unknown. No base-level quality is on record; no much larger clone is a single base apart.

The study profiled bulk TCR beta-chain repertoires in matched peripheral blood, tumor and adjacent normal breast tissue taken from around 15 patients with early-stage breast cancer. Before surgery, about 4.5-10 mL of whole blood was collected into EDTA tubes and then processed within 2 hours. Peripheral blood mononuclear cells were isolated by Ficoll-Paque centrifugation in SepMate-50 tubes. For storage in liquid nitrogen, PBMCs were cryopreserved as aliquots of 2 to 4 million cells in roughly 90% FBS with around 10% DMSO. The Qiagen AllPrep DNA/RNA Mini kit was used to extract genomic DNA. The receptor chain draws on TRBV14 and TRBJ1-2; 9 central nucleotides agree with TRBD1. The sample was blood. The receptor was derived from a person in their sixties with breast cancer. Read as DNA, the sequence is TGTGCCAGCAGCCACGAGGGACAGGGTCACTATGGCTACACCTTC. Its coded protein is CASSHEGQGHYGYTF.